This TCR delta chain was obtained from a study of Vδ1+ human thymocytes. Vdelta1+ thymocyte sorts reached between roughly 98% and 99.6% purity. General study findings and limits: Bulk data may be misread because of unexpected Vdelta2 sequences. In the thymus, TRG and TRD repertoires looked highly polyclonal with Gaussian CDR3 lengths. Unlike peripheral blood Vdelta1+ controls, thymic delta-chain sequences included roughly 18% Vdelta2 and few Vdelta3. Donors shared many TRG clonotypes but few TRD clonotypes.

Notes on this clone: Its target is not known.

The CDR3 consists of 15 residues. Between the trimmed V and J ends, which lost 9 bases and 1 base, there was a span of 18 bases. The V gene's germline CDR1 is TSWWSYY and CDR2 QGS. Sequences come from RNA converted to cDNA by reverse transcription. Multiplex PCR used pooled V-gene forward primers and a constant-region reverse primer to amplify CDR3s. TCRdb fed the multiplex PCR reads into CATT to redo clone calling. In the table there are 45,000 to 60,000 delta-chain clones, roughly 16% of which are singletons. The sample comprised Vdelta1+ gamma-delta thymocytes from the thymus. Subset noted: FACS-sorted CD3+ TCRalphabeta- TCRVdelta1+ TCRVdelta2- thymocytes. The V and J genes are TRDV1 and TRDJ1; D perhaps matches TRDD2 (5 bases). This TCR was sampled from a girl under two years old who had congenital heart surgery. The CDR3 bases are TGTGCTCTCGTACCTTCGCCTGAAGGCACCGATAAACTCATCTTT. Its protein product is CALVPSPEGTDKLIF.